This is a list of T cell receptor beta chains from one sample in a study of blood T cell repertoires in COVID-19. Clones were sequenced by immunoSEQ multiplex PCR, and TCRdb holds only the in-frame ones, with some missing. The data hold roughly 410,000 clones, with around 87% observed a single time. Sequenced material: peripheral blood. The receptor set was obtained from an older woman with COVID-19, enrolled during active disease. Both conserved end residues are part of each CDR3. Some rows mark clone size as missing; the rest say once, few, many or name a class of expanded clone.

CDR3	size	V	J
CASSYSAGRQGNTEAFF	-	TRBV6-2/TRBV6-3	TRBJ1-1
CASRGPMREQFF	-	TRBV5-1	TRBJ2-1
CASSLGQGGNQPQHF	-	TRBV5-1	TRBJ1-5
CASSPSAGRGYF	-	TRBV18	TRBJ2-5
CAWSLGTANTEAFF	-	TRBV30	TRBJ1-1
CASSLTQYSGNTIYF	few	TRBV13	TRBJ1-3
CASSVAAEVAYEQYF	-	TRBV9	TRBJ2-7
CAASGGSGNTIYF	-	TRBV10-3	TRBJ1-3
CASSSNNYGYTF	few	TRBV2	TRBJ1-2
CFLGVIRRRSEAFF	once	TRBV29-1	TRBJ1-1
CASSPMFSSRQPQHF	-	TRBV3-1/TRBV3-2	TRBJ1-5
CATSDPQGLANTGELFF	-	TRBV24-1	TRBJ2-2
CASSPQDRHYTEAFF	-	TRBV5-1	TRBJ1-1
CASSQGYRGGEQFF	-	TRBV3-1/TRBV3-2	TRBJ2-1
CASSSNSWDTGELFF	once	TRBV4-1	TRBJ2-2
CAISEGGGGRDTQYF	-	TRBV10-3	TRBJ2-3
CASSQETAEAFF	-	TRBV14	TRBJ1-1
CASSLRHGLNQPQHF	-	TRBV27	TRBJ1-5
CASSPPPDRFYGYTF	-	TRBV18	TRBJ1-2
CASSQLLRGVDTGELFF	-	TRBV4-1	TRBJ2-2
CASSQVGSETQYF	-	TRBV4-1	TRBJ2-5
CASSPGPQKQYF	-	TRBV18	TRBJ2-7
CASSWSRGRETQYF	-	TRBV27	TRBJ2-5
CASSFAGSRKKVGGYTF	-	TRBV28	TRBJ1-2
CASSTGGNTDTQYF	-	TRBV5-4	TRBJ2-3
CASSYLQGPPSYEQYF	-	TRBV6-5	TRBJ2-7
CASSEASYGYTF	-	TRBV2	TRBJ1-2
CAIGQGRNQPQHF	-	TRBV19	TRBJ1-5
CASSYSRSSGIGYTF	-	TRBV6-5	TRBJ1-2
CACFRDTNYEQYF	-	TRBV2	TRBJ2-7
CASSLRGYNYGYTF	-	TRBV27	TRBJ1-2
CASSGWPGGPTGELFF	-	TRBV6-1	TRBJ2-2
CASSPGRLAGNTIYF	-	TRBV18	TRBJ1-3
CASSQRTEAFF	-	TRBV3-1/TRBV3-2	TRBJ1-1
CASSGSGQTGYTF	-	TRBV5-1	TRBJ1-2
CASTRGPMNTEAFF	-	TRBV4-1	TRBJ1-1
CASSIGTGTSGNTIYF	-	TRBV9	TRBJ1-3
CASSPNRASYEQYF	once	TRBV18	TRBJ2-7
CASSQGSGGSNQPQHF	-	TRBV4-1	TRBJ1-5
CASSLGPPDTQYF	-	TRBV7-3	TRBJ2-3
CASSPDRPGNTIYF	-	TRBV19	TRBJ1-3
CASTLQGSGNSPLHF	once	TRBV2	TRBJ1-6
CASSHAGAHNEQFF	-	TRBV5-1	TRBJ2-1
CAVTKGANTEAFF	-	TRBV6-5	TRBJ1-1
CASSLVAGGEQYF	-	TRBV5-6	TRBJ2-7
CASSVSGGAPGYEQFF	-	TRBV7-9	TRBJ2-1
CASSPDREKLFF	-	TRBV3-1/TRBV3-2	TRBJ1-4
CASSLSAGRAKNIQYF	-	TRBV27	TRBJ2-4
CASSPGPIKYEQYF	-	TRBV18	TRBJ2-7
CASSFTSGGHNEQFF	-	TRBV11-2	TRBJ2-1
CASSPTGEFWEQYF	-	TRBV19	TRBJ2-7
CATSTQGGRQPQHF	once	TRBV15	TRBJ1-5
CASNGAYEQYF	-	TRBV28	TRBJ2-7
CASSRRRDRSYYGYTF	-	TRBV19	TRBJ1-2
CAISAGAGANVLTF	-	TRBV10-3	TRBJ2-6
CASSGGGSQETQYF	-	TRBV6-2/TRBV6-3	TRBJ2-5
CASSVDISNTGELFF	-	TRBV9	TRBJ2-2
CASSPDEGGELFF	-	TRBV3-1/TRBV3-2	TRBJ2-2